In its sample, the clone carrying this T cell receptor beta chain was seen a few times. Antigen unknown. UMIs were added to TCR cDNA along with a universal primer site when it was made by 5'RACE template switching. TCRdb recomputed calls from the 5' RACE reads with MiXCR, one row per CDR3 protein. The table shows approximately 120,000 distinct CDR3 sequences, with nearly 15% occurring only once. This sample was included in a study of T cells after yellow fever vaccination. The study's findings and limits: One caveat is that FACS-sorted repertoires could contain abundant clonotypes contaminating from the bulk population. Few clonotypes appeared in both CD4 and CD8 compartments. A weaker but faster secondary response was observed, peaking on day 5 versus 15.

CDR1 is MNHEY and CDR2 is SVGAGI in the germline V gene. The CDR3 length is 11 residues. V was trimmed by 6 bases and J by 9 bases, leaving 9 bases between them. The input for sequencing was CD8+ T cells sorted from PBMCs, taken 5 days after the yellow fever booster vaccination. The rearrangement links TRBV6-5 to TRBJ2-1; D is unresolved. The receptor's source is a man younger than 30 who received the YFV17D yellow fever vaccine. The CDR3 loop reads CASSRLFEQFF. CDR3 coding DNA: TGTGCCAGCAGCCGACTGTTTGAGCAGTTCTTC.